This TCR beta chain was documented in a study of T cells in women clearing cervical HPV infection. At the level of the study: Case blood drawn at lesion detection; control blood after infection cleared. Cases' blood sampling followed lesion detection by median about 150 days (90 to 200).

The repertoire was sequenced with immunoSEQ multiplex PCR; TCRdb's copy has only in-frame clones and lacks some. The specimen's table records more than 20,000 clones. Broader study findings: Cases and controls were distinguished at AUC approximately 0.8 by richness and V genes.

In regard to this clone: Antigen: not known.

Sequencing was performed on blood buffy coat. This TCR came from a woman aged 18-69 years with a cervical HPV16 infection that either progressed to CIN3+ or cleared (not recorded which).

CDR3 amino acids: CASSLDTDTQYF. CDR3 DNA (partial): TGTGCCAGCAGCCTAGATACAGATACG. V usage is TRBV5-4 and J usage is TRBJ2-3, with D unresolved. The read ends 3 residues early relative to the CDR3; the germline J gene fills the gap. The germline CDR1 and CDR2 sequences are SGHNT and YYREEE (reference sequence). The CDR3 loop spans 12 amino acids. Trimming took 4 bases from V and 3 from J, leaving 6 bases between them.